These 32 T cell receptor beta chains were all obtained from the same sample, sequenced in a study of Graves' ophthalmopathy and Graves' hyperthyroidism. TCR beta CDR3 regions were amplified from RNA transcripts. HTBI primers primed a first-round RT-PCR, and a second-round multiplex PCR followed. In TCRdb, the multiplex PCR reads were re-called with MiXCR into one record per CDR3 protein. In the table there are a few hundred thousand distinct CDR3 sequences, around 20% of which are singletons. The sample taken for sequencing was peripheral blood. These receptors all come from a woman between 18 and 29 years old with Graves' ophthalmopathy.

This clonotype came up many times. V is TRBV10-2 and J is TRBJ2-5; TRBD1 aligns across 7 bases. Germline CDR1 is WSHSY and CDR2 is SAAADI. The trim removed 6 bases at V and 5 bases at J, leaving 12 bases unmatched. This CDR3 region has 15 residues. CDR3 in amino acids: CASRGDRVQWETQYF. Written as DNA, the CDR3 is TGCGCCAGCAGAGGCGACAGGGTACAGTGGGAGACCCAGTACTTC.

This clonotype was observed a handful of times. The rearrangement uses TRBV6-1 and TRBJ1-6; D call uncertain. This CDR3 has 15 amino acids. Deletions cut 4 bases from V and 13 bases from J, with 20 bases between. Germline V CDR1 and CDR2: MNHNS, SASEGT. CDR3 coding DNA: TGTGCCAGCAGTGGGGGTTTTCTTAAGACGAGTCCCCTCCACTTT. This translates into CASSGGFLKTSPLHF.

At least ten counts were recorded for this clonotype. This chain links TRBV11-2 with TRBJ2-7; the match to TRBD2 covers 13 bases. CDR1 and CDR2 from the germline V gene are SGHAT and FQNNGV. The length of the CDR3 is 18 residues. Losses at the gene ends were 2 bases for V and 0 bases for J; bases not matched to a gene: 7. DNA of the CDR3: TGTGCCAGCAGCTTAAGAACGGGACTAGCGGGGTTCTCCTACGAGCAGTACTTC. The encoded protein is CASSLRTGLAGFSYEQYF.

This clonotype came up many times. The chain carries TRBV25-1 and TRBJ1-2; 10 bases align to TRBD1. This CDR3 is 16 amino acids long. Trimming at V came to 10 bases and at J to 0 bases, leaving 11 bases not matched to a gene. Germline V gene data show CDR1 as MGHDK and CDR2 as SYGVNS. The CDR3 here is CATPGDRGPPNYGYTF. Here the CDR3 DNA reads TGTGCCACTCCGGGGGACAGGGGCCCTCCTAACTATGGCTACACCTTC.

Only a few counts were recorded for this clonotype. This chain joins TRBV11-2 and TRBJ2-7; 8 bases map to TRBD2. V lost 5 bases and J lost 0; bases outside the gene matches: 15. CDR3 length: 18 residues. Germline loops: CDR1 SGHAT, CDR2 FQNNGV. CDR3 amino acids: CASSRVGISGGPSYEQYF. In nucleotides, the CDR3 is TGTGCCAGCAGCCGTGTGGGTATCAGCGGGGGCCCCTCCTACGAGCAGTACTTC.

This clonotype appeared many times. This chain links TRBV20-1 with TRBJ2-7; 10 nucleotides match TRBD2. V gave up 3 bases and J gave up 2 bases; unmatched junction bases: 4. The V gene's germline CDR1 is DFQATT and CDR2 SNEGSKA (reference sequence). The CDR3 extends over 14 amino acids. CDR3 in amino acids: CSASGGLAAYEQYF. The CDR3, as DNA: TGCAGTGCTAGTGGTGGACTAGCGGCCTACGAGCAGTACTTC.

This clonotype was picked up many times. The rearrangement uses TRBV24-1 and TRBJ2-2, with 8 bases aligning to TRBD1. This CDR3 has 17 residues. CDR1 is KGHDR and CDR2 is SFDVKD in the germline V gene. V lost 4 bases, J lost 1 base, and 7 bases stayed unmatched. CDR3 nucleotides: TGTGCCACCAGTGAGCAAAGGACAGGGAGGAACACCGGGGAGCTGTTTTTT. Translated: CATSEQRTGRNTGELFF.

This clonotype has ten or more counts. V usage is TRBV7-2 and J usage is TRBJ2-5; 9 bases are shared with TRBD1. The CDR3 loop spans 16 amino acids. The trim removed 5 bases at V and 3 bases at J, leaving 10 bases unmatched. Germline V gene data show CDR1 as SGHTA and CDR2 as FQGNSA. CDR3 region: CASSRYHDRGKETQYF. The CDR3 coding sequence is TGTGCCAGCAGCCGCTACCATGACAGGGGGAAAGAGACCCAGTACTTC.

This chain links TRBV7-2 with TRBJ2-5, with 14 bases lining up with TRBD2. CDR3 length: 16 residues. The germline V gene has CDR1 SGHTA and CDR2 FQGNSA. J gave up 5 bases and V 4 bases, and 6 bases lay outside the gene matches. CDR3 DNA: TGTGCCAGCAGCTCCCAGGGACTAGCGGGAGTCGAGACCCAGTACTTC. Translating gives CASSSQGLAGVETQYF.

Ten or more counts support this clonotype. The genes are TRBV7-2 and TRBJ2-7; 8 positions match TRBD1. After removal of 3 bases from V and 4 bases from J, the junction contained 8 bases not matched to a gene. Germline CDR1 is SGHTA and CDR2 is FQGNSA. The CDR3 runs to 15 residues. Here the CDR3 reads CASSFGNQGAYEQYF. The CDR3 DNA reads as TGTGCCAGCAGCTTCGGAAACCAGGGGGCGTACGAGCAGTACTTC.

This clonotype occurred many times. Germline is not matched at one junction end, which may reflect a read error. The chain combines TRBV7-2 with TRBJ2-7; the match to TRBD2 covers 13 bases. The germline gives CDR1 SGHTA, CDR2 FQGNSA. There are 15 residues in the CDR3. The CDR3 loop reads CACSSRTSGGGEQYF. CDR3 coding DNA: TGTGCCTGCAGCTCCCGGACTAGCGGGGGAGGCGAGCAGTACTTC.

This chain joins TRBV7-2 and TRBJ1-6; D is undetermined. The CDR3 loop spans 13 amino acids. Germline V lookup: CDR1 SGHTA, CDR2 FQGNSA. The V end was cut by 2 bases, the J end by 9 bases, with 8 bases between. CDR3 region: CASSLSASSPLHF. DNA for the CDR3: TGTGCCAGCAGCTTATCGGCGAGTTCACCCCTCCACTTT.

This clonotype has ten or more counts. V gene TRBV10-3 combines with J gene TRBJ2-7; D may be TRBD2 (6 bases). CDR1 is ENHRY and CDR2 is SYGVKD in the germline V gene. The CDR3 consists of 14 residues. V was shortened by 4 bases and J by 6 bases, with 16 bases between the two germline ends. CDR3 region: CAISALASVGEQYF. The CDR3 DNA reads TGTGCCATCAGTGCCCTTGCTAGCGTAGGCGAGCAGTACTTC.

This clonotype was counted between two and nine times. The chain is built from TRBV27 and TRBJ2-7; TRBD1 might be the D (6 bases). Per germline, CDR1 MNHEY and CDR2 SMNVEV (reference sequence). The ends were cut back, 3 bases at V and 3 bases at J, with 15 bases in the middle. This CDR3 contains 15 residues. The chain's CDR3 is CASSFPATGSYEQYF. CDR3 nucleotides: TGTGCCAGCAGTTTCCCCGCGACAGGCAGCTACGAGCAGTACTTC.

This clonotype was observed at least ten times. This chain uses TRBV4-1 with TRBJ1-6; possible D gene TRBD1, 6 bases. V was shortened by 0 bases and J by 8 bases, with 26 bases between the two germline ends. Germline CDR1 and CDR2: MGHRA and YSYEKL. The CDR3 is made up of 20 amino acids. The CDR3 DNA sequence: TGCGCCAGCAGCCAAGAGAGTGGGCAGGGGTGGGGAGGAAGGCATTCACCCCTCCACTTT. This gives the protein CASSQESGQGWGGRHSPLHF.

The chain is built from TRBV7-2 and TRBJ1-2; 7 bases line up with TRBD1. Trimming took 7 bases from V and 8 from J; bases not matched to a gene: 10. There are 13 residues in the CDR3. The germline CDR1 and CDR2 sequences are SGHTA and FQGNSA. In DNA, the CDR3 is TGTGCCAGCACCCCGACAGGGATGAACGGCTACACCTTC. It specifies CASTPTGMNGYTF.

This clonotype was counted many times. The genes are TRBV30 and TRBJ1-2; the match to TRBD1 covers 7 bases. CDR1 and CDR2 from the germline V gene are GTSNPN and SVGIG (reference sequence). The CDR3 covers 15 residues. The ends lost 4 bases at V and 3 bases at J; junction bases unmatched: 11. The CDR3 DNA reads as TGTGCCTGGATTCTTAGGGGGCAAGGGGACTATGGCTACACCTTC. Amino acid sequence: CAWILRGQGDYGYTF.

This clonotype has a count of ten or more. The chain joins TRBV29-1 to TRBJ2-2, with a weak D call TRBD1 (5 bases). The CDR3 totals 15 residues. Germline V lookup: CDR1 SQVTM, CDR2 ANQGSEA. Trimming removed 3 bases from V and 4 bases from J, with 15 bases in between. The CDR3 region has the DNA TGCAGCGTTGATCAGGGAACTTGGGGCACCGGGGAGCTGTTTTTT. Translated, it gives CSVDQGTWGTGELFF.

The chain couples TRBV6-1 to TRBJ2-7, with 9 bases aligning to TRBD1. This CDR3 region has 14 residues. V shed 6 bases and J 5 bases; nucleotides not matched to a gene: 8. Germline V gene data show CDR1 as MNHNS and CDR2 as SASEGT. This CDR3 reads CASSRWTGVDEQYF. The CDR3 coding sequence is TGTGCCAGCAGCCGATGGACAGGGGTAGACGAGCAGTACTTC.

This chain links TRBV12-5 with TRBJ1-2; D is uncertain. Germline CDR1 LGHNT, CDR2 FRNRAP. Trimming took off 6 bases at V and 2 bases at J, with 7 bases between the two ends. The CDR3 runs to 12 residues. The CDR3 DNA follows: TGTGCTAGTGGCTTGTGGAACTATGGCTACACCTTC. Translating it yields CASGLWNYGYTF.

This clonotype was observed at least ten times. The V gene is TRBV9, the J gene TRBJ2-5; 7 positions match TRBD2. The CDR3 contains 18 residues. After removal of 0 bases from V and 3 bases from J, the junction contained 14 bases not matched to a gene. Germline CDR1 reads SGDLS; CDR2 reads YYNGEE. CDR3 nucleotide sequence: TGTGCCAGCAGCGTAGGGGAGGCTAGCGGTATAGTGGAAGAGACCCAGTACTTC. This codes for CASSVGEASGIVEETQYF.

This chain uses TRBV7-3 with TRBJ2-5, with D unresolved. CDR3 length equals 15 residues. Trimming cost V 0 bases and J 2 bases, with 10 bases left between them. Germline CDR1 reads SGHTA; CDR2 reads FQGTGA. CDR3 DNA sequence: TGTGCCAGCAGCTTAACGGGGTACGGACAAGAGACCCAGTACTTC. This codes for CASSLTGYGQETQYF.

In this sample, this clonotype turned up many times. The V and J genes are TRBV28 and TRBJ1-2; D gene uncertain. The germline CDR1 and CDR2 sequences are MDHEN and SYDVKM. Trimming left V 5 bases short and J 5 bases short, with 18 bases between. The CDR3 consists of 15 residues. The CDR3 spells CASSPSSDARYGYTF. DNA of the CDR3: TGTGCCAGCAGTCCCTCCTCCGACGCACGGTATGGCTACACCTTC.

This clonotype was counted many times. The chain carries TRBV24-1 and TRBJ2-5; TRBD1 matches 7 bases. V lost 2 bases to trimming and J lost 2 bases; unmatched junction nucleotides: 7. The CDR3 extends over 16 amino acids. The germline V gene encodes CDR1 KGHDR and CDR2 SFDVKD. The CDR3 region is CATSDSAGTAQETQYF. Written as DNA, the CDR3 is TGTGCCACCAGTGATTCCGCCGGGACAGCACAAGAGACCCAGTACTTC.

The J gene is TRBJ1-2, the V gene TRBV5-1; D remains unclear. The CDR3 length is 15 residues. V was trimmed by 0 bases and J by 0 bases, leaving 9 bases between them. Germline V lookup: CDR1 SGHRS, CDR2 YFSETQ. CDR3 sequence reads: CASSLGSGSNYGYTF. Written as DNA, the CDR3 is TGCGCCAGCAGCTTGGGGTCCGGTTCTAACTATGGCTACACCTTC. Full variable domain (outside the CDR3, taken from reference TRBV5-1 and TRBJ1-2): KAGVTQTPRYLIKTRGQQVTLSCSPISGHRSVSWYQQTPGQGLQFLFEYFSETQRNKGNFPGRFSGRQFSNSRSEMNVSTLELGDSALYLCASSLGSGSNYGYTFGSGTRLTVV.

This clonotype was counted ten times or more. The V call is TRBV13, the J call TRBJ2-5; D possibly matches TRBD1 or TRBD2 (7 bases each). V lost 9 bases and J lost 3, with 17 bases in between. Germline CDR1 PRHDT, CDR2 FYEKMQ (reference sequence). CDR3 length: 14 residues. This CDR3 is CASRTRGGEETQYF. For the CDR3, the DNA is TGTGCCAGTCGAACCAGGGGGGGAGAAGAGACCCAGTACTTC.

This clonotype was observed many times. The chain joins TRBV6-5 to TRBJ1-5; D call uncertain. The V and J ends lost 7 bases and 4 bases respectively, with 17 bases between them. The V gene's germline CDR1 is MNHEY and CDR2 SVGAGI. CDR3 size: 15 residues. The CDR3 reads CASIKDLLGNQPQHF. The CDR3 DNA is TGTGCCAGCATTAAGGACCTTTTAGGGAATCAGCCCCAGCATTTT.

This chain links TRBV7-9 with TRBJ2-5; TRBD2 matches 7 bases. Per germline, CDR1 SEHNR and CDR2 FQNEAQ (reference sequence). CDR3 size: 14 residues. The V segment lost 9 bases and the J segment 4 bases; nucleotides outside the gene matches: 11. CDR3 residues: CASRASWEGETQYF. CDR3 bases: TGTGCCAGTCGCGCGTCTTGGGAGGGAGAGACCCAGTACTTC.

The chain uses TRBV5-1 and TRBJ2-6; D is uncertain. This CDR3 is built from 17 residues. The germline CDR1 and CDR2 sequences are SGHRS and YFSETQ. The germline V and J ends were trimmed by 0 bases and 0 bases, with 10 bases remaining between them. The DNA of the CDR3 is TGCGCCAGCAGCTTGGCCCAGGATAGCTCTGGGGCCAACGTCCTGACTTTC. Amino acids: CASSLAQDSSGANVLTF.

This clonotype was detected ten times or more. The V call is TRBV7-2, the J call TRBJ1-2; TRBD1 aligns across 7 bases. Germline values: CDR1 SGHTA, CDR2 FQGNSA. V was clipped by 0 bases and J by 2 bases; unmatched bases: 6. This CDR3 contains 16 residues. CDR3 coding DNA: TGTGCCAGCAGCTTAGCGCAGACAGGGTGGAACTATGGCTACACCTTC. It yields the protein CASSLAQTGWNYGYTF.

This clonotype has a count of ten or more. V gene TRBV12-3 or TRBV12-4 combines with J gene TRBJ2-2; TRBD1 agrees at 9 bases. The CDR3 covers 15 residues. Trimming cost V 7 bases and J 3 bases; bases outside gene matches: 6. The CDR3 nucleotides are TGTGCCAGCACCCAAACAGGGGGCCACACCGGGGAGCTGTTTTTT. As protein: CASTQTGGHTGELFF.

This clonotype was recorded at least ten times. The DNA for the CDR3 is TGCGCCAGCAGCTTGGCCTCTAGCGGGGTCGGGGAGCTGTTTTTT. Protein: CASSLASSGVGELFF. This rearrangement joins TRBV5-1 to TRBJ2-2; 9 bases map to TRBD2. The CDR3 totals 15 residues. Germline V gene sequence: CDR1 SGHRS, CDR2 YFSETQ. The V segment lost 0 bases and the J segment 7 bases; nucleotides outside the gene matches: 4.